This T cell receptor beta chain came from a study of cytomegalovirus exposure and HLA in healthy donors. Despite likely unrecorded immune exposures, the donors were nominally healthy at the time of sampling. The PCR contained 60 Vbeta and 13 Jbeta primers. Measured with immunoSEQ multiplex PCR; TCRdb has only the in-frame clones, and not every one. The ten most abundant clones cover roughly 1.9% of a sample with some 160,000 clones. In regard to this clone: The antigen is undetermined.

This CDR3 comprises 14 residues. CDR1 and CDR2 from the germline V gene are LNHDA and SQIVND (reference sequence). V shed 6 bases and J 6 bases; nucleotides not matched to a gene: 6. Overall study results and limits: Reportedly, diagnosis of cytomegalovirus status by the classifier showed high specificity and sensitivity.

The sequenced sample was PBMCs. The chain joins TRBV19 to TRBJ1-5, with TRBD1 identical over 9 bases. The TCR was taken from a young man in good health and CMV-seronegative. The DNA for the CDR3 is TGTGCCAGTAGACCGGGACAGGGTCGTCAGCCCCAGCATTTT. It yields the protein CASRPGQGRQPQHF.